Shown below are 24 T cell receptor beta chains from a single sample sequenced in a study of T-cell reconstitution after alpha-beta-depleted transplantation in children. The authors prepared the TCRbeta library with unique molecular identifiers. TCRdb passed the PCR reads through MiXCR, listing each CDR3 protein once. The profile covers roughly 570,000 distinct CDR3 sequences, with roughly a quarter appearing a single time and under 45% taken by the ten largest. The source material was PBMCs, sampled before TCRalphabeta/CD19-depleted stem cell transplant. The origin of the receptors is a boy younger than two with Wiskott-Aldrich syndrome, due to receive a stem cell transplant.

The chain recombines TRBV28 with TRBJ2-3, with 8 bases identical to TRBD2. Germline lookup yields CDR1 MDHEN and CDR2 SYDVKM. V dropped 4 bases and J dropped 4; count of bases not matched to a gene: 4. The CDR3 extends over 14 amino acids. CDR3 bases: TGTGCCAGCAGTTCCCCAGCGGGAGCAGATACGCAGTATTTT. Amino acids: CASSSPAGADTQYF.

This chain joins TRBV20-1 and TRBJ2-1; TRBD2 might be the D (5 bases). The V gene's germline CDR1 is DFQATT and CDR2 SNEGSKA (reference sequence). V gave up 5 bases and J gave up 9 bases, with 17 bases separating them. The CDR3 is 13 amino acids. Here the CDR3 DNA reads TGCAGTGCTGGGCCCCAGGTTCGGGGTGAGCAGTTCTTC. This codes for CSAGPQVRGEQFF.

The chain carries TRBV27 and TRBJ2-2, with no clear D. V lost 0 bases and J 3 bases, leaving 11 bases between the germline ends. The CDR3 covers 16 residues. Germline V gene data show CDR1 as MNHEY and CDR2 as SMNVEV (reference sequence). The CDR3 here is CASSLSLRTYTGELFF. CDR3 DNA: TGTGCCAGCAGTTTATCCCTTAGGACGTACACCGGGGAGCTGTTTTTT.

This clonotype appeared a single time. This chain uses TRBV4-1 with TRBJ2-5; D assignment may be TRBD1 or TRBD2 (5 bases each). Trimming cost V 5 bases and J 1 base, with 11 bases left between them. In germline, CDR1 is MGHRA, CDR2 YSYEKL. This CDR3 has 14 residues. The CDR3 sequence is CASSNPGAQETQYF. The CDR3 nucleotides are TGCGCCAGCAGCAACCCCGGGGCCCAAGAGACCCAGTACTTC.

The rearrangement joins TRBV7-9 to TRBJ2-7; 10 bases are shared with TRBD1. Germline V gene sequence: CDR1 SEHNR, CDR2 FQNEAQ (reference sequence). The CDR3 runs to 15 residues. The V segment lost 3 bases and the J segment 5 bases; nucleotides outside the gene matches: 7. Here the CDR3 DNA reads TGTGCCAGCAGCTTCCGGGACAGGGGAGGAAACGAGCAGTACTTC. Its translation is CASSFRDRGGNEQYF.

The J gene is TRBJ1-4, the V gene TRBV5-1; D may be TRBD1 (5 bases). Trimming removed 5 bases at V and 4 bases at J, with 12 bases between. There are 14 residues in the CDR3. Germline assignment: CDR1 SGHRS and CDR2 YFSETQ. CDR3 loop: CASRRWDVNEKLFF. In nucleotides, the CDR3 is TGCGCCAGCAGGCGCTGGGACGTTAATGAAAAACTGTTTTTT. The full variable domain, its missing parts supplied by reference TRBV5-1 and TRBJ1-4, is KAGVTQTPRYLIKTRGQQVTLSCSPISGHRSVSWYQQTPGQGLQFLFEYFSETQRNKGNFPGRFSGRQFSNSRSEMNVSTLELGDSALYLCASRRWDVNEKLFFGSGTQLSVL.

The chain recombines TRBV7-3 with TRBJ2-7, with TRBD2 matching 7 bases. This CDR3 is 13 amino acids long. Trimming at V came to 4 bases and at J to 5 bases, leaving 5 bases not matched to a gene. Germline V gene data show CDR1 as SGHTA and CDR2 as FQGTGA. The CDR3 DNA reads TGTGCCAGCAGCTCGGGACTAACTAACGAGCAGTACTTC. Encoded protein: CASSSGLTNEQYF.

There are a few counts of this clonotype. The chain uses TRBV5-6 and TRBJ2-3; 10 bases are shared with TRBD1. Germline values: CDR1 SGHDT, CDR2 YYEEEE. This CDR3 is built from 16 residues. The trim removed 4 bases at V and 0 bases at J, leaving 5 bases unmatched. As DNA, the CDR3 is TGTGCCAGCAGCCCTCGACAGGGGGCTAGCACAGATACGCAGTATTTT. Its protein product is CASSPRQGASTDTQYF.

The rearrangement joins TRBV7-6 to TRBJ2-1; a weak D match, TRBD2 (7 bases). The V and J ends lost 0 bases and 8 bases respectively, with 17 bases between them. CDR3 length: 16 residues. Germline V gene data show CDR1 as SGHVS and CDR2 as FNYEAQ. The DNA for the CDR3 is TGTGCCAGCAGCTTAGCGCTATTAGGGGAGGGGGATGAGCAGTTCTTC. Translated: CASSLALLGEGDEQFF.

This clonotype has only a few counts. For the CDR3, the DNA is TGTGCCAGCAGTCCGGGGGTAGGAGTAGATACGCAGTATTTT. Protein product: CASSPGVGVDTQYF. This chain uses TRBV12-3 or TRBV12-4 with TRBJ2-3; TRBD2 might be the D (6 bases). The CDR3 length is 14 residues. V lost 5 bases, J lost 5 bases, and 14 bases lay in between.

This clonotype turned up a few times. The chain has TRBV12-3 or TRBV12-4 and TRBJ2-7, with 9 bases identical to TRBD1. The CDR3 sequence is 15 residues long. V dropped 2 bases and J dropped 6; count of bases not matched to a gene: 8. CDR3 bases: TGTGCCAGCAGTTTAAGGGACAGGGAGATAGTCGAGCAGTACTTC. It translates to CASSLRDREIVEQYF.

The table lists this clonotype with a few counts. The chain links TRBV20-1 to TRBJ2-7; 13 bases are a match to TRBD2. Per germline, CDR1 DFQATT and CDR2 SNEGSKA (reference sequence). After removal of 6 bases from V and 6 bases from J, the junction contained 5 bases not matched to a gene. The CDR3 is 13 residues long. CDR3: CSARTSGRLEQYF. The CDR3 region has the DNA TGCAGTGCGCGGACTAGCGGGAGACTCGAGCAGTACTTC.

This rearrangement joins TRBV20-1 to TRBJ2-1, with TRBD2 matching 11 bases. The CDR3 is 14 residues long. V was pared by 6 bases and J by 7 bases, with 8 bases of the junction left unmatched. Germline CDR1 DFQATT, CDR2 SNEGSKA (reference sequence). For the CDR3, the DNA is TGCAGTGCCATACTAGCGGGAGTTGGTAATGAGCAGTTCTTC. Translating gives CSAILAGVGNEQFF.

This clonotype was recorded a few times. The chain joins TRBV6-1 to TRBJ1-6; D is uncertain. The CDR3 extends over 15 amino acids. Trimming stripped 8 bases from V and 0 bases from J, with 11 bases between. CDR1 MNHNS and CDR2 SASEGT come from the germline V gene. The CDR3, as DNA: TGTGCCAGCTGCTTAGTGAGCTCCTATAATTCACCCCTCCACTTT. Residues: CASCLVSSYNSPLHF.

This chain joins TRBV12-3 or TRBV12-4 and TRBJ2-7, with TRBD2 identical over 10 bases. The CDR3 is made up of 15 amino acids. J gave up 10 bases and V 3 bases, and 12 bases lay outside the gene matches. DNA of the CDR3: TGTGCCAGCAGTTTGGCTAGCGGGAGCCCCAAAGGACAGTACTTC. This codes for CASSLASGSPKGQYF.

This chain joins TRBV2 and TRBJ2-1; 8 positions match TRBD1. The ends lost 4 bases at V and 1 base at J; junction bases unmatched: 6. The CDR3 totals 16 residues. The V gene's germline CDR1 is SNHLY and CDR2 FYNNEI. The CDR3 region is CASSVSGGVSYNEQFF. DNA for the CDR3: TGTGCCAGCAGTGTTTCAGGGGGCGTATCCTACAATGAGCAGTTCTTC.

This clonotype has more than one count but fewer than ten. V gene TRBV27 combines with J gene TRBJ2-1, with 11 bases identical to TRBD1. The CDR3 runs 14 residues. V trimming: 5 bases; J trimming: 9 bases; junction bases outside the gene matches: 6. The V gene's germline CDR1 is MNHEY and CDR2 SMNVEV (reference sequence). CDR3 protein: CASSRRDRGAEQFF. The DNA of the CDR3 is TGTGCCAGCAGTCGGAGGGACAGGGGGGCTGAGCAGTTCTTC.

This clonotype was seen a few times. The genes are TRBV19 and TRBJ2-2; 13 bases map to TRBD2. CDR1 and CDR2 (germline): LNHDA, SQIVND (reference sequence). Unmatched junction bases numbered 11, after V lost 4 bases and J lost 6 bases. CDR3 length: 18 amino acids. In nucleotides, the CDR3 is TGTGCCAGTAGTACCCTGTGGACTAGCGGGAGTGGCGCCGGGGAGCTGTTTTTT. Translated: CASSTLWTSGSGAGELFF.

The rearrangement links TRBV20-1 to TRBJ1-2; 7 nucleotides match TRBD1. V dropped 0 bases and J dropped 1; count of bases not matched to a gene: 14. The CDR3 covers 18 residues. From germline, CDR1 is DFQATT and CDR2 SNEGSKA (reference sequence). CDR3 sequence: CSARDRRGTTGHNYGYTF. The CDR3 DNA reads as TGCAGTGCTAGAGATAGGAGGGGAACGACAGGGCATAACTATGGCTACACCTTC.

The chain is built from TRBV5-5 and TRBJ1-1; 7 bases align to TRBD1. Germline V gene data show CDR1 as SGHKS and CDR2 as YYEKEE (reference sequence). CDR3 size: 14 residues. V was pared by 4 bases and J by 5 bases, with 8 bases of the junction left unmatched. CDR3 in amino acids: CASSRGPTGTEAFF. In DNA, the CDR3 is TGTGCCAGCAGCAGGGGGCCGACTGGGACTGAAGCTTTCTTT.

This chain joins TRBV4-1 and TRBJ2-1; D assignment may be TRBD1 or TRBD2 (6 bases each). V was trimmed by 4 bases and J by 2 bases, leaving 15 bases between them. Germline lookup yields CDR1 MGHRA and CDR2 YSYEKL. The CDR3 loop spans 16 amino acids. CDR3 nucleotides: TGCGCCAGCAGCCTGCGGGACGCAGGGGCCTACAATGAGCAGTTCTTC. This translates into CASSLRDAGAYNEQFF.

The CDR3 loop reads CASSFPQTGGTLGELFF. Here the CDR3 DNA reads TGCGCCAGCAGCTTCCCTCAGACAGGTGGGACCCTCGGGGAGCTGTTTTTT. The chain links TRBV5-1 to TRBJ2-2; D perhaps matches TRBD1 (6 bases). Germline CDR1 reads SGHRS; CDR2 reads YFSETQ. There are 17 residues in the CDR3. Trimming left V 2 bases short and J 7 bases short, with 21 bases between.

The J gene is TRBJ1-1, the V gene TRBV12-3 or TRBV12-4; 8 nucleotides align to TRBD1. The junction had 12 bases not matched to a gene; V was cut back by 1 base and J by 5 bases. The CDR3 sequence is 17 residues long. The CDR3, as DNA: TGTGCCAGCAGTTTAGGTAGACAGGGGAGATTGGCAACTGAAGCTTTCTTT. Protein: CASSLGRQGRLATEAFF.

This clonotype was counted only a few times. This rearrangement joins TRBV27 to TRBJ2-7, with D perhaps matching TRBD2 (5 bases). V was clipped by 4 bases and J by 0 bases, with 16 bases between them. Germline V CDR1 and CDR2: MNHEY, SMNVEV (reference sequence). This CDR3 is 16 amino acids long. The CDR3 loop is CASSSPTVRGSYEQYF. The CDR3 DNA follows: TGTGCCAGCAGTTCCCCCACCGTACGGGGCTCCTACGAGCAGTACTTC.